This T cell receptor beta chain was identified in a study of blood T cell repertoires in COVID-19 (dated by TCRdb to the early 2020s). For context, the study as a whole: Samples from collaborators originated in the United States, Italy and Spain and spanned both the acute and convalescent phases of COVID-19. HLA class I and class II types, where available, came from metadata supplied by the sample provider rather than from assay-based typing. The prospective study material was composed of cDNA or gDNA derived from T cells, B-cell-depleted T cells, or PBMCs. Nearly every sample came with metadata listing a de-identified subject ID, COVID-19 status, age in years and sex. Samples came from the ongoing ImmuneRACE study (first 160 participants) plus 1,254 subjects from 6 global collaborators. Deeply sampled blood TCRbeta repertoires from subjects exposed to, actively infected with, or recovered from COVID-19 were included in the dataset. The repertoires were made available in a free public database intended to serve as a resource for research on the immune response to SARS-CoV-2.

Whole blood was collected in K2EDTA tubes by collaborating institutions according to the institutions' own protocols. For TCRbeta analysis, collaborators shipped samples as frozen whole blood, isolated PBMCs, or DNA extracted from either of those sample types. TCRbeta CDR3 regions were amplified from genomic DNA using the immunoSEQ Assay, a bias-controlled multiplex PCR. The original methods were these. Within the assay, amplification of reference gene primers was used to estimate how many nucleated cells each sample contained. To quantify the absolute abundance of each unique TCRbeta CDR3 rearrangement, sequence reads were collapsed and filtered. For each sample, productive Simpson clonality was calculated by taking the square root of Simpson's diversity index across productive rearrangements. TCRdb took this table from immuneACCESS and kept in-frame rearrangements with V and J called. Such tables lack part of the clones; where checked against another copy, unresolved V genes explain under half of the gap, and the rest is unexplained. V and J calls and clone size follow that table, whereas D and trimming were derived from the DNA. For this sample there are roughly 150,000 clones; 89% appear just once. The top ten constitute approximately 3% of the sample.

Per the germline V gene, MNHEY is the CDR1 and SVGAGI is the CDR2. V lost 1 base and J lost 3 bases; the stretch between them is 15 bases long. Taken from cysteine to phenylalanine, the CDR3 has 16 residues. Of all the DNA, just the CDR3 is kept, 48 bases in frame from base 1. Concerning this clone: Its antigen is currently not known. No base quality information exists; no much larger clone differs at one position.

What the study reported, not specific to this receptor: The amount of clinical and demographic metadata varied by source and participant and was provided uncurated.

This receptor was identified in a man aged 55 to 70 with acute or convalescent COVID-19. The rearranged chain carries TRBV6-5 and TRBJ1-2; the D gene is perhaps TRBD1, on 6 matching bases. Material for sequencing was peripheral blood. This receptor carries the CDR3 CASSYFGGRGDYGYTF. The DNA sequence is as follows: TGTGCCAGCAGTTACTTCGGGGGCCGGGGGGACTATGGCTACACCTTC.